This TCR beta chain was sequenced during a study of immune evolution from preneoplasia to lung adenocarcinoma. J was trimmed by 2 bases and V by 6 bases; bases with no gene match: 13. Per germline, CDR1 SEHNR and CDR2 FQNEAQ (reference sequence). The CDR3 runs 17 residues. The assay was immunoSEQ multiplex PCR, and TCRdb's table has in-frame clones only and misses some. The sample has 2,000 or so clones, 65% to 85% seen once. This clonotype was sampled from a person between 65 and 80 years old with lung adenocarcinoma. The chain is built from TRBV7-9 and TRBJ1-2; 9 bases line up with TRBD1. Material: FFPE adjacent normal lung tissue. Written as DNA, the CDR3 is TGTGCCAGCAGACGAAGTCCGGACAGGGGCTCGAACTATGGCTACACCTTC. Translation: CASRRSPDRGSNYGYTF.